The 27 T cell receptor beta chains presented below share a single source sample, sequenced in a study of post-analysis software for immune sequencing data. Study findings and constraints: Comparison of patients with controls showed 4 to 6 TRBV segments more frequent in patients, TRBV5-6, TRBV5-1 and TRBV20-1 among them.

Libraries were made from TCR beta cDNA, and they carried unique molecular identifiers. TCRdb re-analysed the PCR reads in MiXCR, keeping a single row per CDR3 protein. The profile shows 600,000 to 750,000 distinct CDR3 sequences, 55% to 70% of them singletons. The antigens these receptors bind are not known. Material for sequencing was blood. These receptors were collected from a girl aged 2 to 10 with multiple sclerosis.

The chain carries TRBV10-3 and TRBJ2-3; TRBD2 aligns across 14 bases. CDR3 size: 14 residues. The junction had 4 bases not matched to a gene; V was cut back by 5 bases and J by 9 bases. Germline CDR1 and CDR2: ENHRY and SYGVKD. DNA for the CDR3: TGTGCCATCAGTCAGGGACTAGCGGGAGAAACGCAGTATTTT. Its translation: CAISQGLAGETQYF.

This chain connects TRBV20-1 to TRBJ2-7, with D hard to call. The J call may not be correct, given that the DNA end is closer to TRBJ2-5. CDR3 length equals 12 residues. The germline CDR1 and CDR2 sequences are DFQATT and SNEGSKA (reference sequence). CDR3 residues: CSARKERETQYF. In DNA form, the CDR3 reads TGCAGTGCTAGAAAGGAACGCGAGACCCAGTACTTC.

The chain employs TRBV7-3 and TRBJ2-1, with 8 positions matching TRBD2. V shed 5 bases, J shed 6 bases, and the junction held 6 bases outside the gene matches. The CDR3 is 14 residues long. Germline assignment: CDR1 SGHTA and CDR2 FQGTGA. CDR3 sequence: CASSPPGGSNEQFF. The CDR3 DNA sequence: TGTGCCAGCAGCCCGCCGGGAGGGAGCAATGAGCAGTTCTTC.

CDR3 nucleotide sequence: TGCGCCAGCAGCCTACCGACTAGCGGGAGTACTTACAATGAGCAGTACTTC. This translates into CASSLPTSGSTYNEQYF. V and J are TRBV5-1 and TRBJ2-5, with 12 positions matching TRBD2. The CDR3 has 17 amino acids. Germline V lookup: CDR1 SGHRS, CDR2 YFSETQ. Germline trimming cut 4 bases from V and 11 bases from J; bases unmatched to any gene: 18.

Only a few counts were recorded for this clonotype. Sequence at one end of the junction differs from germline and may be a read error. The V gene is TRBV10-3, the J gene TRBJ2-5; D unresolved. The CDR3 spans 12 residues. Germline V gives CDR1 ENHRY, CDR2 SYGVKD. The CDR3 nucleotides are TGTGCTATCAGTGAAATAGAAGAGACCCAGTACTTC. This sequence encodes CAISEIEETQYF.

Turning to this clonotype: Compared with germline, one end of the junction differs, possibly owing to a read error. The CDR3 region has the DNA TGTGCTAGCAGCCCGTATAGCGGGAGGGCCGAGGAGACCCAGTACTTC. This gives the protein CASSPYSGRAEETQYF. This chain links TRBV7-7 with TRBJ2-7; 11 bases fit TRBD2. The tail of the sequence fits TRBJ2-5 better, so the J call may be wrong. CDR3 length: 16 residues. Looked up from germline, CDR1 is SSHAT and CDR2 is FNYEAQ (reference sequence).

The chain is built from TRBV29-1 and TRBJ1-2; D gene ambiguous. Trimming took off 4 bases at V and 0 bases at J, with 12 bases between the two ends. The germline gives CDR1 SQVTM, CDR2 ANQGSEA. The CDR3 has 14 residues. The CDR3 loop is CSVAAVGANYGYTF. For the CDR3, the DNA is TGCAGCGTTGCTGCAGTAGGAGCTAACTATGGCTACACCTTC.

This clonotype showed up just a few times. The chain links TRBV6-4 to TRBJ2-7; TRBD2 aligns across 10 bases. This CDR3 contains 15 residues. V lost 2 bases, J lost 7 bases, and 8 bases stayed unmatched. CDR1 and CDR2 (germline): MRHNA, SNTAGT. CDR3: CASSDGLAGVREQYF. Here the CDR3 DNA reads TGTGCCAGCAGTGACGGGCTAGCGGGAGTGAGGGAGCAGTACTTC.

The chain links TRBV5-1 to TRBJ1-1; D ambiguous. Germline CDR1 reads SGHRS; CDR2 reads YFSETQ. Trimming removed 3 bases at V and 2 bases at J, with 5 bases between. The CDR3 totals 12 residues. The CDR3 coding sequence is TGCGCCAGCAGCTCGACTAACACTGAAGCTTTCTTT. It codes for CASSSTNTEAFF.

This CDR3 reads CSARGVASLTYNEQFF. Written as DNA, the CDR3 is TGCAGTGCTAGAGGGGTAGCGTCCCTCACCTACAATGAGCAGTTCTTC. V gene TRBV20-1 combines with J gene TRBJ2-1; D is possibly TRBD2 (5 bases). CDR3 length equals 16 residues. Germline V gene lookup returns CDR1 DFQATT and CDR2 SNEGSKA (reference sequence). Trimming stripped 1 base from V and 2 bases from J, with 15 bases between.

This clonotype has just a few counts. This chain connects TRBV6-5 to TRBJ2-1; unclear D gene. This CDR3 spans 12 amino acids. The ends were cut back, 8 bases at V and 4 bases at J, with 9 bases in the middle. Germline V gives CDR1 MNHEY, CDR2 SVGAGI. CDR3 sequence reads: CASSHPYNEQFF. The CDR3 coding sequence is TGTGCCAGCTCCCACCCGTACAATGAGCAGTTCTTC.

The V call is TRBV5-5, the J call TRBJ2-5; tentative D call: TRBD1 (6 bases). Per germline, CDR1 SGHKS and CDR2 YYEKEE (reference sequence). The CDR3 consists of 16 residues. V gave up 2 bases and J gave up 5 bases, with 19 bases separating them. The DNA for the CDR3 is TGTGCCAGCAGCTTAGGTGGACAGATTCTTGAGGAGACCCAGTACTTC. Protein: CASSLGGQILEETQYF. Filled out from reference TRBV5-5 and TRBJ2-5, the complete variable domain reads DAGVTQSPTHLIKTRGQQVTLRCSPISGHKSVSWYQQVLGQGPQFIFQYYEKEERGRGNFPDRFSARQFPNYSSELNVNALLLGDSALYLCASSLGGQILEETQYFGPGTRLLVL.

This chain links TRBV7-2 with TRBJ2-3; 8 nucleotides agree with TRBD2. The length of the CDR3 is 12 residues. Germline V gene sequence: CDR1 SGHTA, CDR2 FQGNSA. The V segment lost 3 bases and the J segment 14 bases; nucleotides outside the gene matches: 7. CDR3 bases: TGTGCCAGCAGCTTGGGACTAGGAGCGACGTATTTT. Residues: CASSLGLGATYF.

This chain links TRBV20-1 with TRBJ2-5; TRBD1 matches at 9 bases. Germline CDR1 and CDR2: DFQATT and SNEGSKA (reference sequence). Germline trimming cut 4 bases from V and 5 bases from J; bases unmatched to any gene: 26. This CDR3 has 20 residues. CDR3 nucleotide sequence: TGCAGTGCTATCCAGCGCCGGGACAGGGACTGGGGGGGGAAGTGGGAGACCCAGTACTTC. Its protein is CSAIQRRDRDWGGKWETQYF.

In this sample, this clonotype turned up a few times. The chain joins TRBV29-1 to TRBJ2-3; TRBD1 agrees at 7 bases. Germline V lookup: CDR1 SQVTM, CDR2 ANQGSEA. This CDR3 spans 13 amino acids. Trimming cost V 7 bases and J 2 bases; bases outside gene matches: 6. Written as DNA, the CDR3 is TGCAGCGCGAGGGGGCTCGACACAGATACGCAGTATTTT. It specifies CSARGLDTDTQYF.

The chain recombines TRBV25-1 with TRBJ2-7; weak D call: TRBD1 (5 bases). From germline, CDR1 is MGHDK and CDR2 SYGVNS. The V and J ends lost 4 bases and 6 bases respectively, with 10 bases between them. The length of the CDR3 is 12 residues. The CDR3: CASSGQRGEQYF. As DNA, the CDR3 is TGTGCCAGCAGTGGCCAAAGGGGCGAGCAGTACTTC.

Of note for this clonotype: The conserved phenylalanine or tryptophan is not found at the CDR3 terminus, so this likely reflects a read error. This sequence joins TRBV5-5 and TRBJ2-7; a possible D gene is TRBD2 (5 bases). The CDR3 has 13 amino acids. Trimming cost V 1 base and J 3 bases, with 8 bases left between them. The germline gives CDR1 SGHKS, CDR2 YYEKEE (reference sequence). The CDR3 is CASSLYRDYEQYY. CDR3 in DNA: TGTGCCAGCAGCTTGTACCGGGACTACGAGCAGTACTAC.

This clonotype was observed a single time. The chain combines TRBV7-9 with TRBJ2-7; 10 bases match TRBD1. Losses at the gene ends were 5 bases for V and 5 bases for J; bases not matched to a gene: 9. The CDR3 length is 15 residues. The germline CDR1 and CDR2 sequences are SEHNR and FQNEAQ (reference sequence). The CDR3 sequence is CASSLRGTGVNEQYF. In DNA, the CDR3 is TGTGCCAGCAGCCTACGGGGGACAGGGGTTAACGAGCAGTACTTC.

This chain uses TRBV24-1 with TRBJ1-1; TRBD1 matches at 11 bases. Germline V gene sequence: CDR1 KGHDR, CDR2 SFDVKD. V lost 4 bases and J lost 4; bases outside the gene matches: 13. CDR3 length equals 18 residues. The CDR3 loop reads CATSDSGQGARDTTEAFF. The CDR3 bases are TGTGCCACCAGTGACTCCGGACAGGGGGCGCGGGATACCACTGAAGCTTTCTTT.

The rearrangement links TRBV28 to TRBJ2-3; D assignment may be TRBD1 or TRBD2 (5 bases each). Trimming removed 1 base from V and 11 bases from J, with 19 bases in between. The CDR3 has 15 amino acids. Germline values: CDR1 MDHEN, CDR2 SYDVKM. CDR3 region: CASSLLGGDLYEQYF. The DNA for the CDR3 is TGTGCCAGCAGTTTATTGGGTGGGGACCTTTATGAGCAGTATTTT. Based on the CDR3 plus reference TRBV28 and TRBJ2-3, the full variable domain is DVKVTQSSRYLVKRTGEKVFLECVQDMDHENMFWYRQDPGLGLRLIYFSYDVKMKEKGDIPEGYSVSREKKERFSLILESASTNQTSMYLCASSLLGGDLYEQYFGPGTRLTVL.

The CDR3 DNA reads as TGTGCCAGCAGCTTAGGAGAGGGGCTTGCCTACAATGAGCAGTTCTTC. Amino acids: CASSLGEGLAYNEQFF. The chain couples TRBV11-2 to TRBJ2-1; D may be TRBD1 or TRBD2 (5 bases each). The CDR3 length is 16 residues. Germline V gene sequence: CDR1 SGHAT, CDR2 FQNNGV. The V gene lost 1 base and the J gene lost 2 bases, with 12 bases spanning the gap.

The chain employs TRBV27 and TRBJ2-4; D is ambiguous. The DNA end lines up better with TRBJ2-7; the J call may be wrong. Germline loops: CDR1 MNHEY, CDR2 SMNVEV (reference sequence). This CDR3 has 16 amino acids. Here the CDR3 reads CASSLNALTLSYEQYF. The CDR3 region has the DNA TGTGCCAGCAGTTTAAATGCCTTAACTTTATCGTACGAGCAGTACTTC.

The V call is TRBV11-2, the J call TRBJ2-7, with no clear D. V was cut by 1 base and J by 5 bases, with 12 bases left in between. Germline values: CDR1 SGHAT, CDR2 FQNNGV. The CDR3 length is 14 residues. The CDR3 nucleotides are TGTGCCAGCAGCTTAGCCCCTAGTTCCCACGAGCAGTACTTC. The encoded protein is CASSLAPSSHEQYF.

The chain joins TRBV6-2 or TRBV6-3 to TRBJ2-3; D remains unclear. The CDR3 spans 17 residues. Germline V gene sequence: CDR1 MNHEY, CDR2 SVGEGT. Trimming stripped 6 bases from V and 4 bases from J, with 23 bases between. The CDR3 DNA sequence: TGTGCCAGCAGCCCCGGGCCCAGCCCTGTAGGAGCAGATACGCAGTATTTT. Its protein product is CASSPGPSPVGADTQYF.

The V and J genes are TRBV5-1 and TRBJ2-3; TRBD2 matches 7 bases. The CDR3 length is 15 residues. Germline CDR1 is SGHRS and CDR2 is YFSETQ. Germline trimming cut 4 bases from V and 0 bases from J; bases unmatched to any gene: 5. In DNA, the CDR3 is TGCGCCAGCAGCCTAACTAGCGCGAGCACAGATACGCAGTATTTT. Encoded protein: CASSLTSASTDTQYF. The variable domain in full, with the rest retrieved from reference TRBV5-1 and TRBJ2-3, is KAGVTQTPRYLIKTRGQQVTLSCSPISGHRSVSWYQQTPGQGLQFLFEYFSETQRNKGNFPGRFSGRQFSNSRSEMNVSTLELGDSALYLCASSLTSASTDTQYFGPGTRLTVL.

The CDR3 spells CASSSGDRGAYEQYF. The DNA of the CDR3 is TGTGCCAGCAGCTCCGGGGACAGGGGGGCTTACGAGCAGTACTTC. The rearrangement uses TRBV7-9 and TRBJ2-5, with TRBD1 matching over 11 bases. The end of the DNA fits TRBJ2-7 better, so the J call may be wrong. This CDR3 region has 15 residues. CDR1 is SEHNR and CDR2 is FQNEAQ in the germline V gene (reference sequence).

The J gene is TRBJ2-3, the V gene TRBV7-3; TRBD2 might be the D (5 bases). Trimming cost V 5 bases and J 4 bases, with 13 bases left between them. Per the germline V gene, CDR1 is SGHTA and CDR2 is FQGTGA. The CDR3 has 14 amino acids. This CDR3 is CASSLSGLSDTQYF. CDR3 DNA sequence: TGTGCCAGCAGCCTATCAGGACTGTCAGATACGCAGTATTTT.